This T cell receptor beta chain was sequenced in a study of vaccination and CD4 T cells after COVID-19. The overall study: There were two doses of either BNT162b2 or mRNA-1273 vaccine given to participants. Overlapping spike peptides of SARS-CoV-2, HCoV-NL63, HCoV-OC43 and HCoV-229E were used, and cells were stimulated with them. General study results and limits: Within the convalescent patients, a median about 90% of the SARS-CoV-2-reactive clones were ones that appeared only post-vaccination.

Time point defined: late sampling 161 to 241 days after vaccination in a few convalescent patients. Treatment here: roughly 11-day PBMC culture with coronavirus spike peptide pools or control peptides (ViraFEST assay). Per-well cultures of two million PBMCs received around 10 IU/ml IL-2 and 7.5 to 10 ug/ml peptide pools. This CDR3 comprises 14 residues. With 6 bases removed from V and 0 bases from J, the gap between germline ends came to 11 bases. Per the germline V gene, CDR1 is MNHNS and CDR2 is SASEGT. Scientists ran DNA taken from cultured CD4+ T cells through the Oncomine TCR Beta short-read assay for sequencing. Via MiXCR, TCRdb re-called the PCR reads, giving one row per CDR3 protein. The sample has around 27,000 distinct CDR3 sequences; 28% are singletons. A few counts support this clonotype. Its antigen is not identified.

The chain employs TRBV6-1 and TRBJ1-1; D might be TRBD1 (6 bases). This clonotype was obtained from a human donor who had recovered from COVID-19. The sequenced sample was CD4+ T cells from blood, cultured in vitro, obtained about 7 months after SARS-CoV-2 vaccination. DNA of the CDR3: TGTGCCAGCAGCAGGGGCTCATTGAACACTGAAGCTTTCTTT. Amino acid sequence: CASSRGSLNTEAFF.